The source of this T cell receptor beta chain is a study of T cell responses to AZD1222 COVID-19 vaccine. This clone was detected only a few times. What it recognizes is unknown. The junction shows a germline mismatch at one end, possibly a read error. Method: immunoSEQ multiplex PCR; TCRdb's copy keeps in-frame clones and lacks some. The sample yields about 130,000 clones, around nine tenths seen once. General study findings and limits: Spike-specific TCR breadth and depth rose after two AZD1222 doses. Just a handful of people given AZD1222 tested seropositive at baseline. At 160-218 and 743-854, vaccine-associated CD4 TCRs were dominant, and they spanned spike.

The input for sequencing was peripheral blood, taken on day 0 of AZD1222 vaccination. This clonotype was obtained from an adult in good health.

The CDR3 sequence is CSVGTSDF. The CDR3 nucleotides read TGCAGCGTTGGGACATCCGACTTC. The chain couples TRBV29-1 to TRBJ1-2; tentative D call: TRBD1 (5 bases). CDR1 SQVTM and CDR2 ANQGSEA come from the germline V gene. The CDR3 runs 8 residues. Combining the CDR3 with reference TRBV29-1 and TRBJ1-2 gives the whole variable domain SAVISQKPSRDICQRGTSLTIQCQVDSQVTMMFWYRQQPGQSLTLIATANQGSEATYESGFVIDKFPISRPNLTFSTLTVSNMSPEDSSIYLCSVGTSDFGSGTRLTVV.